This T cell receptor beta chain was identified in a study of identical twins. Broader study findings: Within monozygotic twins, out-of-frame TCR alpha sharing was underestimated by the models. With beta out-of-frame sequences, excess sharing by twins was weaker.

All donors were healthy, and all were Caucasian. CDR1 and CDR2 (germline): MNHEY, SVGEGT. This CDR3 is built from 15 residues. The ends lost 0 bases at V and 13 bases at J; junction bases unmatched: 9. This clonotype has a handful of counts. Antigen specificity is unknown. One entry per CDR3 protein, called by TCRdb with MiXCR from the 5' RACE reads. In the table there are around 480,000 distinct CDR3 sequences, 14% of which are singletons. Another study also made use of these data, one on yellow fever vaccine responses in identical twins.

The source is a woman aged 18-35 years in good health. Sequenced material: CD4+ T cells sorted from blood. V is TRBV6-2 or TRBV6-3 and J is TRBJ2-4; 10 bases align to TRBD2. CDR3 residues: CASSYSSSAGGPQYF. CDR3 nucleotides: TGTGCCAGCAGTTACTCGAGCTCAGCGGGAGGGCCACAGTACTTC.